This T cell receptor beta chain was documented in a study of T-cell memory formation after mild COVID-19. V lost 7 bases to trimming and J lost 2 bases; unmatched junction nucleotides: 6. CDR3 length: 15 amino acids. Ten or more counts support this clonotype. TCRdb re-derived calls from the 5' RACE reads in MiXCR, one entry per CDR3 protein. The data hold hundreds of thousands of distinct CDR3 sequences, with roughly 18% observed a single time. Sequencing was performed on PBMCs or a T cell subset sorted from them (not recorded which). The TCR comes from an adult woman who had mild COVID-19 (a few samples of this study predate the infection). Cell type and time point are not known. The rearrangement uses TRBV12-3 or TRBV12-4 and TRBJ2-7; TRBD1 agrees at 12 bases. CDR3 sequence (DNA): TGTGCCAGCATCCCAGGGACAGGGGGCCCCTACGAGCAGTACTTC. It encodes CASIPGTGGPYEQYF.